This T cell receptor (beta chain) was sequenced for a study of beta chain features in type 1 diabetes. V lost 5 bases to trimming and J lost 5 bases, with 14 bases between them. Germline V gene sequence: CDR1 MGHDK, CDR2 SYGVNS. The CDR3 length is 14 residues. The isolated RNA, all of it, was reverse transcribed, so expressed TCRB transcripts were what got sequenced. An average of approximately 3.6 million reads was obtained for naive, central memory and regulatory T cell samples. Repertoires were generated with immunoSEQ multiplex PCR, while TCRdb's copy carries only in-frame clones and drops some. The table includes 250,000 or so clones, roughly 70% detected once. This clone was recorded a few times. Sorting of CD4+ naive, central memory, regulatory and stem cell-like memory cells was performed via CD45RO/CCR7/CD25/CD127/CD95/CD27. Sorted populations were all over 95% pure.

This TCR was recovered from a man in his thirties or forties in good health. Sequenced input: naive CD4+ T cells from blood. The chain recombines TRBV25-1 with TRBJ2-3, with D perhaps matching TRBD2 (6 bases). CDR3 coding DNA: TGTGCCAGCAGTCTTGTCGGGAGAGTAGATACGCAGTATTTT. Residues: CASSLVGRVDTQYF.